This TCR beta chain was sequenced for a study of cytomegalovirus exposure and HLA in healthy donors. Broader study findings: In a later analysis, common viral pathogens appeared linked to several of the most significant clusters. Association with HLA alleles at 0.05 false discovery rate was found for approximately 18,000 TCR beta sequences in a later analysis. Most of the TCR beta V segments (in an earlier analysis) were productive either about 87% or about 30% of the time.

V was clipped by 4 bases and J by 0 bases, with 6 bases between them. Looked up from germline, CDR1 is LNHDA and CDR2 is SQIVND (reference sequence). CDR3 length: 13 residues. Comment on this clone: Antigen specificity is unknown.

PCR used 60 Vbeta primers and 13 Jbeta primers. The table came from immunoSEQ multiplex PCR; TCRdb's copy has only in-frame clones and leaves some out. The table records fewer than 140,000 clones, about three quarters of them present only once. The source material was PBMCs. The rearrangement joins TRBV19 to TRBJ1-2, with D perhaps TRBD1 (5 bases). The clonotype was recovered from a woman aged 45-65 years in good health and CMV-seropositive. The CDR3 region is CASSTQANYGYTF. CDR3 DNA: TGTGCCAGTAGTACACAGGCTAACTATGGCTACACCTTC.